The T cell receptor (beta chain) under discussion was sequenced for a study of CD8 T cells in Susac syndrome. The wider study: Patients with Susac syndrome were therapy-naive, taking corticosteroids, with some also receiving intravenous immunoglobulin, or taking intravenous immunoglobulin alone at the time their blood was drawn.

In Susac syndrome patients, recently defined diagnostic criteria for definite or probable disease were met. Negative isolation yielded the CD8+ and CD4+ T cells, while FACS enriched the TEMRA cells. Random hexamers served to reverse transcribe roughly 0.5 to 1 ug RNA. An immunoSEQ multiplex PCR amplified TCR beta CDR3 over 54 Vbeta and 13 Jbeta. A single record per CDR3 protein comes from TCRdb applying MiXCR to the immunoSEQ multiplex PCR reads. The repertoire consists of roughly 89,000 distinct CDR3 sequences, with 96% occurring once and the leading ten covering more than 0.35%. This clonotype came up once. The V gene's germline CDR1 is SQVTM and CDR2 ANQGSEA. With 3 bases clipped from V and 3 bases from J, the junction kept 4 bases outside the gene matches. The CDR3 spans 13 residues.

This sequence was found in a human donor with Susac syndrome. The chain employs TRBV29-1 and TRBJ2-7; 8 nucleotides agree with TRBD1. The material sequenced was CD8+ T cells from PBMCs. The CDR3 nucleotides read TGCAGCGTTGAGCCCACAGGGGGCTACGAGCAGTACTTC. Protein: CSVEPTGGYEQYF.